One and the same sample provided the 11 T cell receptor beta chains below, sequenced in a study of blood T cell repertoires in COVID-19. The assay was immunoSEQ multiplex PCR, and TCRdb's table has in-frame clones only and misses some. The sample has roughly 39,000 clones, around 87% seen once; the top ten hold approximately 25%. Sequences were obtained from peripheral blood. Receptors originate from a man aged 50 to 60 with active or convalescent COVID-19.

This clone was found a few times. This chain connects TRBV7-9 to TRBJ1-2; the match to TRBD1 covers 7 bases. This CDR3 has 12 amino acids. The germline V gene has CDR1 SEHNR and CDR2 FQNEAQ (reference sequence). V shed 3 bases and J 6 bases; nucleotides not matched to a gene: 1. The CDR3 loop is CASSFTGDGYTF. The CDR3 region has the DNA TGTGCCAGCAGCTTCACAGGGGATGGCTACACCTTC. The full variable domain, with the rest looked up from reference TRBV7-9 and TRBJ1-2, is DTGVSQNPRHKITKRGQNVTFRCDPISEHNRLYWYRQTLGQGPEFLTYFQNEAQLEKSRLLSDRFSAERPKGSFSTLEIQRTEQGDSAMYLCASSFTGDGYTFGSGTRLTVV.

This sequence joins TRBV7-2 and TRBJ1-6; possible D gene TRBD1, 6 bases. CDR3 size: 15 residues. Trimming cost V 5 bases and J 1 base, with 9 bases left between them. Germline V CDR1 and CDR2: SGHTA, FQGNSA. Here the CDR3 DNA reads TGTGCCAGCAGCACACAGGGATCCTATAATTCACCCCTCCACTTT. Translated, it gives CASSTQGSYNSPLHF.

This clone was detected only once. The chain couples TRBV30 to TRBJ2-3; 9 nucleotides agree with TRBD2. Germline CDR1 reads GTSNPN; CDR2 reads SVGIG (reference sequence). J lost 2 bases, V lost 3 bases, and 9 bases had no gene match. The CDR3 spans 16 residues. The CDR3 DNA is TGTGCCTGGAGCGCCATGACTAGCGGTCCCACAGATACGCAGTATTTT. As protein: CAWSAMTSGPTDTQYF.

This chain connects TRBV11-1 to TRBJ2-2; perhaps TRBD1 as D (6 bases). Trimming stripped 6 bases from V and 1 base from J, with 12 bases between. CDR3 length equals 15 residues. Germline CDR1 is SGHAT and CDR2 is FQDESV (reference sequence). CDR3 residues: CASRIWGQNTGELFF. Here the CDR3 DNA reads TGTGCCAGCAGGATTTGGGGACAGAACACCGGGGAGCTGTTTTTT. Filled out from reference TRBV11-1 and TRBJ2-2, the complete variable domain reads EAEVAQSPRYKITEKSQAVAFWCDPISGHATLYWYRQILGQGPELLVQFQDESVVDDSQLPKDRFSAERLKGVDSTLKIQPAELGDSAMYLCASRIWGQNTGELFFGEGSRLTVL.

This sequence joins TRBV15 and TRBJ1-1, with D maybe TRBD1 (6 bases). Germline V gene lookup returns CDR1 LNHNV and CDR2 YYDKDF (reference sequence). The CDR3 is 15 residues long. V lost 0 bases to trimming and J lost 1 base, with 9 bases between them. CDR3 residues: CATSRDSTGNTEAFF. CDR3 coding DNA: TGTGCCACCAGCAGAGATTCGACAGGGAACACTGAAGCTTTCTTT.

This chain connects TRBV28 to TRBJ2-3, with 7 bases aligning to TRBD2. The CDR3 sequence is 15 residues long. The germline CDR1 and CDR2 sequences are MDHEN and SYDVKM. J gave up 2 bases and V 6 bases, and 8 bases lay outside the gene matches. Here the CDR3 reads CASSGGGGNTDTQYF. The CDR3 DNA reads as TGTGCCAGCAGCGGCGGGGGTGGGAACACAGATACGCAGTATTTT.

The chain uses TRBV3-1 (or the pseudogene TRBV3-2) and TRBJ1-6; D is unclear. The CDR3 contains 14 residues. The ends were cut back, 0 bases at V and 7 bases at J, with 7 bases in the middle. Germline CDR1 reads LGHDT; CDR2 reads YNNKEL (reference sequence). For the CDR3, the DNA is TGTGCCAGCAGCCAAGATTCGCTAAATTCACCCCTCCACTTT. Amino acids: CASSQDSLNSPLHF.

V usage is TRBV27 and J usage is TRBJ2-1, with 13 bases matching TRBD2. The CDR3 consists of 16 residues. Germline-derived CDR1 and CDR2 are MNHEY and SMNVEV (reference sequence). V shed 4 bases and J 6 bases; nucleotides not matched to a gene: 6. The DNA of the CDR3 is TGTGCCAGCAGTTGGAGACTAGCGGGGGGATTCAATGAGCAGTTCTTC. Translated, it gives CASSWRLAGGFNEQFF.

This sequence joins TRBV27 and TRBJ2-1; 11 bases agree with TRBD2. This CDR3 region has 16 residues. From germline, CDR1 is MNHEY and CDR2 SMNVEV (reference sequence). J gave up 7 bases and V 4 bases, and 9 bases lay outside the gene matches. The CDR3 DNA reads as TGTGCCAGCAGTTCCTTGACTAGCGGGAATGGGAATGAGCAGTTCTTC. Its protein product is CASSSLTSGNGNEQFF.

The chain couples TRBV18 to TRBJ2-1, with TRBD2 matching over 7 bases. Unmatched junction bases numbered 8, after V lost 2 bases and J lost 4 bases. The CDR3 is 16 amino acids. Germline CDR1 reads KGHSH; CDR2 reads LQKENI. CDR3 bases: TGTGCCAGCTCACCAAGGGCGGGAGCCCCGTACAATGAGCAGTTCTTC. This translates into CASSPRAGAPYNEQFF.

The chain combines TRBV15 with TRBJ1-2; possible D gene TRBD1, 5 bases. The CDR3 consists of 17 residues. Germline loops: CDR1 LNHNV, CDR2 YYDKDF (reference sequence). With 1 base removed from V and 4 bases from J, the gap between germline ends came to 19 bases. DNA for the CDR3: TGTGCCACCAGCAGAGCCCCCCAGGGTCGGCAAATCTATGGCTACACCTTC. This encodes CATSRAPQGRQIYGYTF.